This is a list of T cell receptor beta chains from one sample in a study of blood T cell repertoires in COVID-19. This table comes from immunoSEQ multiplex PCR, and its TCRdb copy is limited to in-frame clones, with some not included. The sample has 150,000 to 200,000 clones; around nine tenths are singletons. The sequenced sample was PBMCs or T cells enriched from blood (not recorded which). The source of these receptors is a woman under 30 who had recovered from COVID-19. Each CDR3 is given without its conserved first and last residue.

cdr3_aa	v_call
ASSRRTEANTEAF	TRBV6-5
AWGGQQRTGSGNTIY	TRBV30
ASSPFRGRQPQH	TRBV27
ASSLTQGMSEQY	TRBV28
ASSLARAGSPLH	TRBV5-1
ASSYSNRVLGYEQY	TRBV6-2/TRBV6-3
ASSLLGGNQPQH	TRBV27
ASSALQTGFEKLF	TRBV5-8
ASRPGFAGIGNEQF	TRBV11-2
ASSPPSGRDRETQY	TRBV7-9
ASSFMGATEAF	TRBV7-8
ASSPVSGSYTDTQY	TRBV11-3
ASSFGGSNQPQH	TRBV5-5
ASSADSTQETQY	TRBV28
ASSNGTSGTLAADTQY	TRBV21-1
AARNDRGNQPQH	TRBV10-3
ASSNPTGPGVETQY	TRBV18
ASSFLGEQY	TRBV11-2
ASSEAGRVAELF	TRBV6-1
ASSYLGASNEKLF	TRBV5-1
ASSLTGGFDYGYT	TRBV27
ASSLQGPGELF	TRBV5-6
ASSSEKGVYSNQPQH	TRBV7-3
ASSPLDTSYEQY	TRBV18
ASSLASGSYEQY	TRBV19
ASSQGTSRILGNEQF	TRBV3-1/TRBV3-2
ATSPYTLGGSYEQY	TRBV19
AWREIGYT	TRBV30
ASSLDQNNEQF	TRBV11-2
ASTMTGGKNQPQH	TRBV2
ASRFTANTEAF	TRBV4-3
ASSSRIKTPVLEQY	TRBV28
ASSPGILRDRVIDTIY	TRBV28
ASSVTTTGGNTGELF	TRBV9
ASSRGALSYEQY	TRBV9
ASSLGRGTGAYEQY	TRBV27
ASNLYRGTEAF	TRBV6-5
ASSSRGLDTGELF	TRBV4-1
ATSRPSEGNEQF	TRBV15
ASSRGTGADSGNTIY	TRBV5-1
ASGQTSSYEQY	TRBV7-9
ASSYFRQGNTEAF	TRBV6-5
ASSIAYRGTGSGANVLT	TRBV19
ASRQGSSGNTIY	TRBV6-5
ASSRQAGEELF	TRBV3-1/TRBV3-2
ASSSTGGGSLNNSPLH	TRBV7-7
AWSVWGLAGTGELF	TRBV30
ASSSIGGLAGTDTQY	TRBV7-3
AISPPSGAGRNYGYT	TRBV10-3
ASSLGVGTNTEAF	TRBV7-3
ASSYSRGAGTQY	TRBV6-5